The rows below give T cell receptor beta chains drawn from one sample of a study of T cell changes during pregnancy in multiple sclerosis. Method: immunoSEQ multiplex PCR; TCRdb's copy keeps in-frame clones and lacks some. Of around 36,000 clones listed, around 90% are singletons. This sample comprised CD8+ T cells from peripheral blood mononuclear cells, obtained before pregnancy. The receptor source for this set is a female donor with multiple sclerosis, enrolled in a pregnancy study. The CDR3 runs from the conserved cysteine through the conserved F or W. Fields, in order: clone size, J gene, V gene, D gene, CDR3 DNA, CDR3 protein. The D gene is left open where the match is weak. A clone size is listed for some rows: how often the clone was seen (once, few, many), or a class if it is expanded.

NA,TRBJ2-5,TRBV6-1,NA,TGTGCCATCTGGGCCGCCGGAGAGACCCAGTACTTC,CAIWAAGETQYF
NA,TRBJ1-2,TRBV9,NA,TGTGCCAGCAGCGTAGGGGGGGAGCAGTTTTATGGCTACACCTTC,CASSVGGEQFYGYTF
NA,TRBJ2-5,TRBV14,NA,TGTGCCAGCAGCCCGGACTCGTTCCAAGAGACCCAGTACTTC,CASSPDSFQETQYF
NA,TRBJ2-7,TRBV27,NA,TGTGCCAGCTTTCCGAACGGGGGGCTGGACCAATACGAGCAGTACTTC,CASFPNGGLDQYEQYF
NA,TRBJ1-1,TRBV7-6,NA,TGTGCCAGCAGCTTATGGACAGTGAACACTGAAGCTTTCTTT,CASSLWTVNTEAFF
NA,TRBJ2-2,TRBV5-4,TRBD2,TGTGCCAGCAGCTTGACTAGCGGGATAACCGGGGAGCTGTTTTTT,CASSLTSGITGELFF
NA,TRBJ1-3,TRBV7-9,NA,TGTGCCAGCAGCGCGGGGGTCTCTGGAAACACCATATATTTT,CASSAGVSGNTIYF
NA,TRBJ2-1,TRBV7-9,TRBD2,TGTGCCAGCAGCTTCCCCCTACCACTAGCGGGAGGAACCAACAATGAGCAGTTCTTC,CASSFPLPLAGGTNNEQFF
NA,TRBJ2-7,TRBV19,TRBD1,TGTGCCAGTAGTGGGACAGGGGGTTACGAGCAGTACTTC,CASSGTGGYEQYF
NA,TRBJ2-5,TRBV7-8,NA,TGTGCCAGCAGCATGAAGCGGTACCAAGAGACCCAGTACTTC,CASSMKRYQETQYF
NA,TRBJ2-7,TRBV7-9,NA,TGTGCCAGCAGCCCCAGTGGGCGCGAGCAGTACTTC,CASSPSGREQYF
NA,TRBJ2-3,TRBV28,TRBD2,TGTGCCAGCAGGAGGGGGACTAGCGGCGTGACAGATACGCAGTATTTT,CASRRGTSGVTDTQYF
few,TRBJ2-1,TRBV7-9,NA,TGTGCCAGCAGCTTAGAAGTGGGCAACGACAATGAGCAGTTCTTC,CASSLEVGNDNEQFF
once,TRBJ2-3,TRBV14,TRBD2,TGTGCCAGCAGCGGGGCTAGCGGGAGAGCGGATACGCAGTATTTT,CASSGASGRADTQYF
NA,TRBJ2-7,TRBV14,NA,TGTGCCAGCAGCCAAGACGCCACCGGGTACGAGCAGTACTTC,CASSQDATGYEQYF
NA,TRBJ2-3,TRBV9,TRBD2,TGTGCCAGCAGCGCCCGACTAGCGGGGGCGGATACGCAGTATTTT,CASSARLAGADTQYF
NA,TRBJ2-1,TRBV2,TRBD2,TGTGCCAGCAGTGAACCTAGCGGGGGGAACAATGAGCAGTTCTTC,CASSEPSGGNNEQFF
NA,TRBJ2-7,TRBV27,TRBD2,TGTGCCAGCGCTACTAGCGGGCACCACTCCTACGAGCAGTACTTC,CASATSGHHSYEQYF
NA,TRBJ1-5,TRBV27,NA,TGTGCCAGCAGTTTATCCGGTGGTCAGCCCCAGCATTTT,CASSLSGGQPQHF
once,TRBJ2-7,TRBV28,TRBD2,TGTGCCAGCAGTCTATGGGGCAGGCGGGAGGACTACGAGCAGTACTTC,CASSLWGRREDYEQYF
once,TRBJ2-7,TRBV7-9,TRBD1,TGTGCCAGCAGCTTAACGACAGGGCCAGGGGAGCAGTACTTC,CASSLTTGPGEQYF
NA,TRBJ2-7,TRBV6-5,NA,TGTGCCAGCAGGGGGCCGAGGGGAGGCTACGAGCAGTACTTC,CASRGPRGGYEQYF
few,TRBJ1-4,TRBV6-1,TRBD1,TGTGCCAGCAGAAATCGGACAGGAGGTGAAAAACTGTTTTTT,CASRNRTGGEKLFF
NA,TRBJ2-3,TRBV5-1,TRBD2,TGCGCCAGCAGCAGGAGCGGGGCTAGCACAGATACGCAGTATTTT,CASSRSGASTDTQYF
NA,TRBJ2-3,TRBV10-3,TRBD2,TGTGCCATCAGTGACCCTAGCGGGAGTGACACAGATACGCAGTATTTT,CAISDPSGSDTDTQYF
NA,TRBJ2-2,TRBV5-4,TRBD1,TGTGCCAGCAGCTCCCGGGACAGGAACACCGGGGAGCTGTTTTTT,CASSSRDRNTGELFF
NA,TRBJ2-1,TRBV9,TRBD2,TGTGCCAGCAGCTTTAGCGGGAGCCCATACAATGAGCAGTTCTTC,CASSFSGSPYNEQFF
NA,TRBJ2-7,TRBV19,TRBD2,TGTGCCAGTAGTTTATCGACTAGCGGGATGATCGAGCAGTACTTC,CASSLSTSGMIEQYF
NA,TRBJ2-5,TRBV2,NA,TGTGCCAGCAGCGGGCCAGGGCAATCAGGGCCGGAGACCCAGTACTTC,CASSGPGQSGPETQYF
NA,TRBJ1-2,TRBV19,NA,TGTGCCAGTAGTCACCAAACCGCGCGTGGCTACACCTTC,CASSHQTARGYTF
NA,TRBJ2-7,TRBV5-4,NA,TGTGCCAGCAGCTTGGCAGAAAACAAATACGAGCAGTACTTC,CASSLAENKYEQYF
NA,TRBJ2-5,TRBV6-5,TRBD1,TGTGCCAGCAGTTCCGGGACAGGCGCTTGGGAAGAGACCCAGTACTTC,CASSSGTGAWEETQYF
NA,TRBJ2-5,TRBV6-1,NA,TGTGCCAGCAGTGACGAGACAGAAGAGACCCAGTACTTC,CASSDETEETQYF
NA,TRBJ2-1,TRBV29-1,NA,TGCAGCGTTAGGTACTGGGGAGCGGGTAGCGAGAATGAGCAGTTCTTC,CSVRYWGAGSENEQFF
NA,TRBJ2-7,TRBV7-8,NA,TGTGCCAGCAGCCCCCTTTACGAGCAGTACTTC,CASSPLYEQYF
NA,TRBJ2-7,TRBV29-1,TRBD2,TGCAGCGTTAAGCTGGGGATAGCGGGATCCCACGAGCAGTACTTC,CSVKLGIAGSHEQYF
NA,TRBJ1-4,TRBV4-1,NA,TGCGCCAGCAGCCACCGCGGGAGTGAAAAACTGTTTTTT,CASSHRGSEKLFF
NA,TRBJ1-4,TRBV5-4,NA,TGTGCCAGCAGTTTCGGGGGAGGTAATGAAAAACTGTTTTTT,CASSFGGGNEKLFF
once,TRBJ2-7,TRBV5-1,TRBD2,TGCGCCAGCAGCTTGGAACTAAGCGGGGTTATGTCCTACGAGCAGTACTTC,CASSLELSGVMSYEQYF
few,TRBJ2-5,TRBV7-8,NA,TGTGCCAGCACACGAAAAATGGCAGGGGTAGAGACCCAGTACTTC,CASTRKMAGVETQYF
NA,TRBJ2-1,TRBV25-1,NA,TGTGCCAGCAGTGAATCCGGCGGCAATGAGCAGTTCTTC,CASSESGGNEQFF